This is a list of T cell receptor beta chains from one sample in a study of T cell responses to AZD1222 COVID-19 vaccine. Assay used: immunoSEQ multiplex PCR; TCRdb lists only in-frame clones, some missing. The data show tens of thousands of clones, with 92% seen just once and roughly 5% held by the top ten. Specimen: peripheral blood, collected 28 days after the second AZD1222 dose. The origin of the receptors is an adult who received the AZD1222 COVID-19 vaccine. The conserved cysteine and the conserved F or W are not part of the CDR3 here. Part of the rows lack a size; the others show once, few, many or a class for expanded clones.

CDR3aa | j_gene | v_gene | abundance
ASSQDRGRGLDSPLH | TRBJ1-6 | TRBV4-1 | NA
ASSLVTNRYGYT | TRBJ1-2 | TRBV5-4 | NA
ASSLGQVGTEAF | TRBJ1-1 | TRBV7-2 | NA
ASSYPEGKAF | TRBJ1-1 | TRBV6-5 | NA
SVEGKTNEQF | TRBJ2-1 | TRBV29-1 | NA
AGNGGETQY | TRBJ2-5 | TRBV5-6 | NA
ASSPRGYSYNEQF | TRBJ2-1 | TRBV19 | NA
SVGTSNQPQH | TRBJ1-5 | TRBV29-1 | NA
ASSYPPTSGSHEQY | TRBJ2-7 | TRBV6-2/TRBV6-3 | NA
ASSLGQFGNTIY | TRBJ1-3 | TRBV5-1 | NA
ASSITASGLYSYEQY | TRBJ2-7 | TRBV19 | NA
ASSLVAEYNSPLH | TRBJ1-6 | TRBV5-4 | NA
ARNPGGDNQPQH | TRBJ1-5 | TRBV6-4 | NA
ASSGGTTQETQY | TRBJ2-5 | TRBV5-1 | NA
ASSLGLAGLNEQF | TRBJ2-1 | TRBV5-4 | NA
ASSLRKLTSGAYEQY | TRBJ2-7 | TRBV28 | NA
ASSARLAGVIDEQF | TRBJ2-1 | TRBV7-2 | NA
ASTVTGFGNTIY | TRBJ1-3 | TRBV19 | NA
ASRSNPLEAQH | TRBJ1-5 | TRBV27 | once
ATSRDSTDTQY | TRBJ2-3 | TRBV15 | NA
ASIPWGLAESNEQF | TRBJ2-1 | TRBV28 | NA
ASRPRTARSNTEAF | TRBJ1-1 | TRBV5-1 | once
ASSPDPWTGREQY | TRBJ2-7 | TRBV5-1 | NA
ASSALADGVEQY | TRBJ2-7 | TRBV7-8 | NA
ASSLRGVGANVLT | TRBJ2-6 | TRBV7-6 | NA
ASKTPVGLYEQY | TRBJ2-7 | TRBV6-5 | NA
ASSLRIRTLGYNEQF | TRBJ2-1 | TRBV5-4 | few
ATSDFSGANTGELF | TRBJ2-2 | TRBV24-1 | NA
ASSNPILGGSTDTQY | TRBJ2-3 | TRBV7-9 | NA
ASSNPRTSGDINEQF | TRBJ2-1 | TRBV19 | NA